A selection of T cell receptor beta chains follows, all from one sample in a study of shared clonotypes between healthy human individuals. The protocol was immunoSEQ multiplex PCR, while the TCRdb copy is restricted to in-frame clones and leaves out a portion. The sample carries about 490,000 clones, 79% recorded once. The sample taken for sequencing was PBMCs. The origin of the receptors is a woman in her forties in good health. Some clones in this sample may be carry-over from other donors' samples. The CDR3 runs from the conserved cysteine through the conserved F or W. Each record gives: D gene, V gene, clone size, J gene, CDR3 DNA, CDR3 protein. A D gene is named only where the DNA matches it firmly. Clone size is shown for a subset of rows, as once, few, many or a class of expanded clone.

d_call: .; v_call: TRBV6-5; clone_size: once; j_call: TRBJ1-1; cdr3_nt: TGTGCCAGCAGTCGCCAGGGGAAAGCTTTCTTT; cdr3_aa: CASSRQGKAFF
d_call: .; v_call: TRBV5-4; clone_size: once; j_call: TRBJ1-1; cdr3_nt: TGTGCCAGCACCCTCGAGAGGGGCGGGGCAATTACTGAAGCTTTCTTT; cdr3_aa: CASTLERGGAITEAFF
d_call: .; v_call: TRBV19; clone_size: .; j_call: TRBJ2-3; cdr3_nt: TGTGCCAGTAGTATGCAACGACTCCAGTTGGATACGCAGTATTTT; cdr3_aa: CASSMQRLQLDTQYF
d_call: TRBD1; v_call: TRBV7-3; clone_size: .; j_call: TRBJ2-1; cdr3_nt: TGTGCCAGCAGCCCAGGGACAGGGGGTTGGGATGAGCAGTTCTTC; cdr3_aa: CASSPGTGGWDEQFF
d_call: TRBD2; v_call: TRBV7-8; clone_size: .; j_call: TRBJ2-1; cdr3_nt: TGTGCCAGCAGCAGATCTAGCGGGAGAGTGCAGTTCTTC; cdr3_aa: CASSRSSGRVQFF
d_call: .; v_call: TRBV11-2; clone_size: few; j_call: TRBJ2-3; cdr3_nt: TGTGCCAGCAGCCCCTTGTTTAGCACAGATACGCAGTATTTT; cdr3_aa: CASSPLFSTDTQYF
d_call: TRBD1; v_call: TRBV7-2; clone_size: .; j_call: TRBJ1-1; cdr3_nt: TGTGCCAGCAGCCGGGACAGCTTGGGGAACACTGAAGCTTTCTTT; cdr3_aa: CASSRDSLGNTEAFF
d_call: .; v_call: TRBV7-2; clone_size: .; j_call: TRBJ1-1; cdr3_nt: TGTGCCAGCAGCTTACAGACGAACACTGAAGCTTTCTTT; cdr3_aa: CASSLQTNTEAFF
d_call: TRBD2; v_call: TRBV4-3; clone_size: .; j_call: TRBJ2-1; cdr3_nt: TGCGCCAGCAGCCCTTCCCAAGGGACTACCCGGGGGGGTGAGCAGTTCTTC; cdr3_aa: CASSPSQGTTRGGEQFF
d_call: .; v_call: TRBV11-2; clone_size: .; j_call: TRBJ1-1; cdr3_nt: TGTGCCAGCAGTTCGGTAAGGACCTTTGAAGCTTTCTTT; cdr3_aa: CASSSVRTFEAFF
d_call: .; v_call: TRBV18; clone_size: .; j_call: TRBJ1-6; cdr3_nt: TGTGCCAGCTCACCAGAGACAGGCTCACCCCTCCACTTT; cdr3_aa: CASSPETGSPLHF
d_call: .; v_call: TRBV28; clone_size: few; j_call: TRBJ1-1; cdr3_nt: TGTGCCAGCAGACGGCGGGTGGGTGAGACTGAAGCTTTCTTT; cdr3_aa: CASRRRVGETEAFF
d_call: .; v_call: TRBV18; clone_size: .; j_call: TRBJ1-2; cdr3_nt: TGTGCCAGCTCACCAGCGACATCGAACTATGGCTACACCTTC; cdr3_aa: CASSPATSNYGYTF